Each of the 13 T cell receptor beta chains below was sequenced from the same sample in a study of T cells after yellow fever vaccination. TCRdb re-analysed the 5' RACE reads in MiXCR, keeping a single row per CDR3 protein. The sample has some 110,000 distinct CDR3 sequences; roughly 8.9% are singletons. The material sequenced was CD8+ T cells sorted from PBMCs, taken 45 days after the yellow fever booster vaccination. These receptors were collected from a man under 40 who received the YFV17D yellow fever vaccine.

This clonotype occurred many times. This chain uses TRBV7-2 with TRBJ2-1, with D hard to call. V lost 2 bases, J lost 9 bases, and 8 bases lay in between. Germline assignment: CDR1 SGHTA and CDR2 FQGNSA. CDR3 size: 12 residues. The DNA for the CDR3 is TGTGCCAGCAGCTTAAGTCTGGGTGAGCAGTTCTTC. Its protein is CASSLSLGEQFF.

This clonotype was picked up a small number of times. The J gene is TRBJ1-5, the V gene TRBV7-9; D is unclear. Trimming took 1 base from V and 7 from J, leaving 11 bases between them. Germline V gene data show CDR1 as SEHNR and CDR2 as FQNEAQ (reference sequence). The CDR3 extends over 14 amino acids. The CDR3 loop is CASSLGWGEQPQHF. As DNA, the CDR3 is TGTGCCAGCAGCTTAGGTTGGGGAGAACAGCCCCAGCATTTT.

This clonotype was observed many times. The chain combines TRBV5-1 with TRBJ1-2, with 8 bases that match TRBD1. The CDR3 is made up of 15 amino acids. Trimming cost V 4 bases and J 3 bases; bases outside gene matches: 8. CDR1 SGHRS and CDR2 YFSETQ come from the germline V gene. The CDR3 is CASSASGTGDYGYTF. The DNA for the CDR3 is TGCGCCAGCAGCGCCTCCGGGACAGGCGACTATGGCTACACCTTC.

This clonotype was observed many times. The V gene is TRBV20-1, the J gene TRBJ2-1, with a weak D call TRBD2 (6 bases). V lost 3 bases to trimming and J lost 11 bases, with 14 bases between them. Germline loops: CDR1 DFQATT, CDR2 SNEGSKA (reference sequence). This CDR3 has 12 residues. The CDR3 bases are TGCAGTGCTAGCTTGGAGGGGCTACAGCAGTTCTTC. It is translated as CSASLEGLQQFF.

This clonotype was counted many times. The J gene is TRBJ2-2, the V gene TRBV24-1, with TRBD1 identical over 7 bases. Germline CDR1 and CDR2: KGHDR and SFDVKD. The CDR3 is made up of 17 amino acids. V dropped 1 base and J dropped 0; count of bases not matched to a gene: 4. The CDR3 region has the DNA TGTGCCACCAGTGATTTCCGGGACAGCTCGAACACCGGGGAGCTGTTTTTT. Amino acids: CATSDFRDSSNTGELFF.

The rearrangement links TRBV7-2 to TRBJ2-3; TRBD2 matches at 8 bases. The V and J ends lost 3 bases and 4 bases, in that order; junction bases with no gene match: 9. This CDR3 has 16 residues. Germline V lookup: CDR1 SGHTA, CDR2 FQGNSA. CDR3 residues: CASSFSPREVADTQYF. The CDR3 bases are TGTGCCAGCAGCTTCTCACCGCGGGAGGTCGCAGATACGCAGTATTTT. Complete variable domain (other parts from reference TRBV7-2 and TRBJ2-3): GAGVSQSPSNKVTEKGKDVELRCDPISGHTALYWYRQSLGQGLEFLIYFQGNSAPDKSGLPSDRFSAERTGGSVSTLTIQRTQQEDSAVYLCASSFSPREVADTQYFGPGTRLTVL.

This clonotype was seen at least ten times. The rearrangement links TRBV7-3 to TRBJ2-1; D is perhaps TRBD2 (6 bases). CDR1 SGHTA and CDR2 FQGTGA come from the germline V gene. The V gene lost 4 bases and the J gene lost 0 bases, with 13 bases spanning the gap. The CDR3 sequence is 16 residues long. CDR3 in DNA: TGTGCCAGCAGCTCCCTTTCGGGAGTCTCCTACAATGAGCAGTTCTTC. Translating gives CASSSLSGVSYNEQFF.

Concerning this clonotype itself: Just one base apart from a much larger clone, this may be a read error. The rearrangement joins TRBV12-3 or TRBV12-4 to TRBJ2-4; no clear D. The length of the CDR3 is 15 residues. CDR3 DNA: TGTGCCAGCAGTTCTTCCACAGAAGGCAAAAACATGCAGTACTTC. Encoded protein: CASSSSTEGKNMQYF.

The chain uses TRBV5-1 and TRBJ2-7, with D perhaps matching TRBD1 (6 bases). V lost 4 bases and J 3 bases, leaving 11 bases between the germline ends. Germline V gene lookup returns CDR1 SGHRS and CDR2 YFSETQ. This CDR3 region has 13 residues. The CDR3 loop is CASSTDRFYEQYF. Written as DNA, the CDR3 is TGCGCCAGCAGCACTGACAGGTTCTACGAGCAGTACTTC.

In this sample, this clonotype turned up a few times. The chain combines TRBV13 with TRBJ2-5; the D gene is possibly TRBD1 (7 bases). Trimming took off 5 bases at V and 3 bases at J, with 10 bases between the two ends. This CDR3 has 13 residues. From germline, CDR1 is PRHDT and CDR2 FYEKMQ (reference sequence). DNA for the CDR3: TGTGCCAGCAGCGGCAGGGGGGAAGAGACCCAGTACTTC. This gives the protein CASSGRGEETQYF.

V gene TRBV9 combines with J gene TRBJ2-1; 7 nucleotides agree with TRBD2. Trimming removed 3 bases from V and 0 bases from J; junction bases left unmatched: 6. Looked up from germline, CDR1 is SGDLS and CDR2 is YYNGEE. This CDR3 has 16 residues. The CDR3 protein is CASSEERTSSYNEQFF. The CDR3, as DNA: TGTGCCAGCAGCGAGGAGAGGACTAGCTCCTACAATGAGCAGTTCTTC. The full variable domain, in which reference TRBV9 and TRBJ2-1 provide the parts outside the CDR3, is DSGVTQTPKHLITATGQRVTLRCSPRSGDLSVYWYQQSLDQGLQFLIQYYNGEERAKGNILERFSAQQFPDLHSELNLSSLELGDSALYFCASSEERTSSYNEQFFGPGTRLTVL.

This clonotype was counted many times. V is TRBV14 and J is TRBJ2-3; possibly TRBD2 for D (5 bases). Trimming stripped 4 bases from V and 2 bases from J, with 16 bases between. The CDR3 spans 16 residues. Germline V gene sequence: CDR1 SGHDN, CDR2 FVKESK. In nucleotides, the CDR3 is TGTGCCAGCAGCCCCTACGGGCGGGCGCCCACAGATACGCAGTATTTT. It yields the protein CASSPYGRAPTDTQYF.

This clonotype was recorded a few times. V usage is TRBV12-3 or TRBV12-4 and J usage is TRBJ2-5; 12 nucleotides line up with TRBD2. V shed 5 bases, J shed 5 bases, and the junction held 9 bases outside the gene matches. The CDR3 sequence is 16 residues long. The CDR3 sequence: CASSMRLAGAWETQYF. CDR3 DNA sequence: TGTGCCAGCAGTATGCGACTAGCGGGAGCGTGGGAGACCCAGTACTTC.